The 22 T cell receptor beta chains below all came from one sample that was sequenced in a study of OX40 agonist ivuxolimab in advanced cancers. Measured with immunoSEQ multiplex PCR; TCRdb has only the in-frame clones, and not every one. The sample comprises 60,000 to 75,000 clones, 70% to 90% of which are singletons, and about 5% rests with the top ten. Source: CD4+ or CD8+ T cells sorted from blood, taken in a trial of the OX40 agonist ivuxolimab. The receptors were gathered from an adult with an advanced solid tumor such as melanoma, head and neck, liver or kidney cancer.

The genes are TRBV5-6 and TRBJ2-1; D perhaps matches TRBD2 (5 bases). Trimming shortened V by 4 bases and J by 10 bases, and 9 bases separated the two germline ends. Per the germline V gene, CDR1 is SGHDT and CDR2 is YYEEEE. There are 11 residues in the CDR3. The CDR3 loop reads CASSPWEEQFF. CDR3 coding DNA: TGTGCCAGCAGCCCTTGGGAGGAGCAGTTCTTC.

V usage is TRBV5-5 and J usage is TRBJ1-1; 9 nucleotides match TRBD1. The J segment lost 1 base and the V segment lost 3 bases, leaving 1 base of the junction unmatched. This CDR3 has 14 residues. Looked up from germline, CDR1 is SGHKS and CDR2 is YYEKEE (reference sequence). The CDR3 DNA reads TGTGCCAGCAGCTCGACAGGGGGGAACACTGAAGCTTTCTTT. Protein product: CASSSTGGNTEAFF.

The gene calls are TRBV5-4 and TRBJ1-5, with TRBD1 as a possible D gene (5 bases). Germline V gene data show CDR1 as SGHNT and CDR2 as YYREEE (reference sequence). This CDR3 contains 18 residues. Trimming shortened V by 0 bases and J by 5 bases, and 21 bases separated the two germline ends. The CDR3 is CASSLGSLGGGVDQPQHF. DNA of the CDR3: TGTGCCAGCAGCTTGGGGAGTTTGGGGGGAGGGGTAGATCAGCCCCAGCATTTT.

The chain joins TRBV6-5 to TRBJ2-5; no firm D call. The tail of the sequence fits TRBJ2-7 better, so the J call may be wrong. The CDR3 has 15 amino acids. Per the germline V gene, CDR1 is MNHEY and CDR2 is SVGAGI. DNA of the CDR3: TGTGCCAGCAGTTACTCGCCCAAAGGGACCTACGAGCAGTACTTC. The encoded protein is CASSYSPKGTYEQYF.

This clone was seen just once. The rearrangement links TRBV19 to TRBJ2-3; D may be TRBD2 (6 bases). V was cut by 5 bases and J by 9 bases, with 15 bases left in between. CDR1 and CDR2 from the germline V gene are LNHDA and SQIVND (reference sequence). The CDR3 totals 13 residues. The CDR3 DNA sequence: TGTGCCAGTAGTCCCACCAGGGAGGCAACGCAGTATTTT. Translated: CASSPTREATQYF.

The genes are TRBV6-6 and TRBJ2-4, with D perhaps being TRBD1 or TRBD2 (6 bases each). This CDR3 region has 14 residues. Germline V gene lookup returns CDR1 MNHNY and CDR2 SVGAGI (reference sequence). V was clipped by 4 bases and J by 6 bases, with 13 bases between them. This chain's CDR3 is CASSSTGRPNIQYF. The DNA of the CDR3 is TGTGCCAGCAGTTCAACAGGGAGGCCAAACATTCAGTACTTC.

The chain employs TRBV4-3 and TRBJ1-2; TRBD1 might be the D (6 bases). Germline CDR1 is LGHNA and CDR2 is YSLEER. This CDR3 contains 18 residues. V dropped 2 bases and J dropped 0 bases, with 19 bases sitting between them. CDR3 residues: CASSQRPQGRKANYGYTF. CDR3 bases: TGCGCCAGCAGCCAACGTCCACAGGGACGGAAAGCTAACTATGGCTACACCTTC.

The V gene is TRBV27, the J gene TRBJ1-1, with 7 positions matching TRBD1. CDR3 length equals 14 residues. Unmatched junction bases numbered 10, after V lost 7 bases and J lost 5 bases. Germline CDR1 MNHEY, CDR2 SMNVEV (reference sequence). CDR3 protein: CASNISGQKTEAFF. CDR3 DNA: TGTGCCAGCAATATCTCGGGACAGAAAACTGAAGCTTTCTTT.

The sample holds a few counts of this clone. This chain uses TRBV5-1 with TRBJ1-2, with D perhaps matching TRBD1 (5 bases). Trimming took off 4 bases at V and 5 bases at J, with 15 bases between the two ends. CDR3 size: 14 residues. Germline CDR1 and CDR2: SGHRS and YFSETQ. As DNA, the CDR3 is TGCGCCAGCAGCAGGACACTCGAAAAGTATGGCTACACCTTC. Translation: CASSRTLEKYGYTF.

V is TRBV18 and J is TRBJ1-2, with 11 bases that match TRBD1. The trim removed 0 bases at V and 8 bases at J, leaving 5 bases unmatched. CDR1 is KGHSH, CDR2 LQKENI, per germline. The CDR3 is 15 residues long. The chain's CDR3 is CASSPPGTGGIGYTF. Here the CDR3 DNA reads TGTGCCAGCTCACCACCCGGGACAGGGGGGATCGGCTACACCTTC.

The DNA for the CDR3 is TGTGCCAGCAGCCCTTTGGGCAGGTTCCTACAGGCTGGGTCTCCGGAGCAGTACTTC. Its translation is CASSPLGRFLQAGSPEQYF. This chain connects TRBV5-4 to TRBJ2-7, with a tentative D call TRBD1 (5 bases). Per the germline V gene, CDR1 is SGHNT and CDR2 is YYREEE (reference sequence). The CDR3 totals 19 residues. V dropped 4 bases and J dropped 7 bases, with 33 bases sitting between them.

This clone was recorded only once. The V call is TRBV28, the J call TRBJ1-2; D perhaps matches TRBD1 (5 bases). The CDR3 totals 17 residues. CDR1 is MDHEN and CDR2 is SYDVKM in the germline V gene. Trimming removed 2 bases from V and 6 bases from J, with 22 bases in between. The chain's CDR3 is CASSLPQGTRLVDGYTF. The CDR3 DNA is TGTGCCAGCAGTTTACCCCAAGGGACTAGATTGGTCGATGGCTACACCTTC.

The rearrangement uses TRBV4-1 and TRBJ1-3; TRBD1 is a possible D gene (5 bases). Germline V gives CDR1 MGHRA, CDR2 YSYEKL. The CDR3 spans 17 residues. V was cut by 0 bases and J by 2 bases, with 14 bases left in between. The CDR3, as DNA: TGCGCCAGCAGCCAAGATGAGCAGGGAAGAGCTGGAAACACCATATATTTT. This encodes CASSQDEQGRAGNTIYF.

The chain combines TRBV6-5 with TRBJ1-2; a possible D gene is TRBD1 (6 bases). The CDR3 runs to 15 residues. Trimming cost V 1 base and J 3 bases, with 12 bases left between them. CDR1 MNHEY and CDR2 SVGAGI come from the germline V gene. The CDR3 spells CASSYLSGADYGYTF. The CDR3 DNA sequence: TGTGCCAGCAGTTACTTGTCAGGGGCTGACTATGGCTACACCTTC.

The chain carries TRBV6-5 and TRBJ1-1; D is perhaps TRBD1 (5 bases). CDR1 and CDR2 (germline): MNHEY, SVGAGI. Trimming shortened V by 2 bases and J by 5 bases, and 12 bases separated the two germline ends. This CDR3 comprises 14 residues. The CDR3 region is CASSYDRDRTEAFF. Here the CDR3 DNA reads TGTGCCAGCAGTTACGACCGCGACAGAACTGAAGCTTTCTTT.

The chain uses TRBV6-5 and TRBJ2-7; 10 bases line up with TRBD2. CDR3 size: 14 residues. CDR1 MNHEY and CDR2 SVGAGI come from the germline V gene. With 4 bases clipped from V and 2 bases from J, the junction kept 2 bases outside the gene matches. In nucleotides, the CDR3 is TGTGCCAGCAGTTTAGCGGGGGGAACCTACGAGCAGTACTTC. Its protein product is CASSLAGGTYEQYF.

This chain connects TRBV10-1 to TRBJ1-3; possible D gene TRBD1, 6 bases. Trimming removed 0 bases at V and 0 bases at J, with 15 bases between. The CDR3 extends over 18 amino acids. Germline CDR1 WNHNN, CDR2 SYGVQD (reference sequence). The DNA for the CDR3 is TGCGCCAGCAGTGAGTCGAGGGCAGGGGAGACCTCTGGAAACACCATATATTTT. Its translation: CASSESRAGETSGNTIYF.

In this sample, this clone turned up a few times. The chain carries TRBV2 and TRBJ1-1; D gene uncertain. The CDR3 has 15 amino acids. Looked up from germline, CDR1 is SNHLY and CDR2 is FYNNEI. V gave up 7 bases and J gave up 1 base, with 16 bases separating them. CDR3 sequence reads: CASKAVAAQNTEAFF. For the CDR3, the DNA is TGTGCCAGCAAGGCTGTGGCAGCCCAGAACACTGAAGCTTTCTTT.

This chain joins TRBV5-1 and TRBJ1-6, with D possibly TRBD1 on 6 matching bases. CDR1 and CDR2 (germline): SGHRS, YFSETQ. This CDR3 spans 14 amino acids. Trimming took 1 base from V and 7 from J, leaving 9 bases between them. In nucleotides, the CDR3 is TGCGCCAGCAGCTTGAACAGGGAGAATTCACCCCTCCACTTT. It encodes CASSLNRENSPLHF.

This clone showed up just a few times. The V gene is TRBV2, the J gene TRBJ1-2; maybe TRBD1 (6 bases). This CDR3 contains 14 residues. Trimming took 2 bases from V and 8 from J, leaving 15 bases between them. The germline CDR1 and CDR2 sequences are SNHLY and FYNNEI. CDR3 in amino acids: CASSEQGTSGGYTF. The CDR3 bases are TGTGCCAGCAGTGAACAGGGGACATCGGGCGGCTACACCTTC.

This clone has a handful of counts. The genes are TRBV11-2 and TRBJ1-3; tentative D call: TRBD1 (6 bases). V was clipped by 4 bases and J by 9 bases, with 19 bases between them. This CDR3 is 15 amino acids long. Germline V gene lookup returns CDR1 SGHAT and CDR2 FQNNGV. The DNA of the CDR3 is TGTGCCAGCAGCTCACTAGGCGGGACATCGAGCACCATATATTTT. As protein: CASSSLGGTSSTIYF.

The chain is built from TRBV6-1 and TRBJ2-5, with 7 positions matching TRBD1. The CDR3 has 15 amino acids. The junction had 11 bases not matched to a gene; V was cut back by 5 bases and J by 5 bases. In germline, CDR1 is MNHNS, CDR2 SASEGT. The CDR3 DNA follows: TGTGCCAGCAGTAAACAGGGGTCAGGGTACGAGACCCAGTACTTC. This translates into CASSKQGSGYETQYF.